The 20 T cell receptor beta chains below were found in one sample sequenced in a study of blood T cell repertoires in COVID-19. TCRdb keeps only in-frame clones here, not all; method: immunoSEQ multiplex PCR. This table has around 47,000 clones, about 81% appearing once. The specimen sequenced was peripheral blood. These receptors were collected from a human donor in a cohort sampled during active COVID-19.

The rearrangement uses TRBV5-1 and TRBJ1-6; D is perhaps TRBD1 (6 bases). Per germline, CDR1 SGHRS and CDR2 YFSETQ. Trimming took 2 bases from V and 7 from J, leaving 10 bases between them. This CDR3 spans 14 amino acids. The CDR3 sequence: CASSFGQINSPLHF. CDR3 nucleotides: TGCGCCAGCAGCTTCGGACAGATAAATTCACCCCTCCACTTT.

V and J are TRBV11-2 and TRBJ2-3; 11 bases line up with TRBD2. Germline CDR1 reads SGHAT; CDR2 reads FQNNGV. CDR3 size: 16 residues. Trimming removed 1 base from V and 1 base from J; junction bases left unmatched: 1. CDR3 nucleotides: TGTGCCAGCAGCTTAGTTAGCGGGGGGGGCACAGATACGCAGTATTTT. The encoded protein is CASSLVSGGGTDTQYF. Full variable domain (outside the CDR3, taken from reference TRBV11-2 and TRBJ2-3): EAGVAQSPRYKIIEKRQSVAFWCNPISGHATLYWYQQILGQGPKLLIQFQNNGVVDDSQLPKDRFSAERLKGVDSTLKIQPAKLEDSAVYLCASSLVSGGGTDTQYFGPGTRLTVL.

The genes are TRBV7-9 and TRBJ2-1, with D possibly being TRBD1 (5 bases). This CDR3 comprises 17 residues. The germline CDR1 and CDR2 sequences are SEHNR and FQNEAQ (reference sequence). The ends were cut back, 4 bases at V and 1 base at J, with 17 bases in the middle. Here the CDR3 reads CASSSSTVAGSYNEQFF. The CDR3 DNA is TGTGCCAGCAGCTCAAGCACGGTGGCAGGGTCCTACAATGAGCAGTTCTTC.

The gene calls are TRBV14 and TRBJ1-6; TRBD1 aligns across 7 bases. V dropped 1 base and J dropped 10; count of bases not matched to a gene: 10. In germline, CDR1 is SGHDN, CDR2 FVKESK. This CDR3 contains 16 residues. The CDR3 DNA sequence: TGTGCCAGCAGCCAAGTCCGGGACAGTTTAAGATCACCCCTCCACTTT. It translates to CASSQVRDSLRSPLHF.

The chain carries TRBV5-1 and TRBJ2-5, with 8 bases identical to TRBD2. V lost 4 bases to trimming and J lost 4 bases; unmatched junction nucleotides: 3. CDR1 and CDR2 from the germline V gene are SGHRS and YFSETQ. The CDR3 extends over 13 amino acids. CDR3: CASSQGLGETQYF. The CDR3 DNA reads TGCGCCAGCAGCCAGGGACTAGGAGAGACCCAGTACTTC.

The chain carries TRBV7-9 and TRBJ1-5; no reliable D call. Germline V gene lookup returns CDR1 SEHNR and CDR2 FQNEAQ (reference sequence). The V and J ends lost 1 base and 0 bases respectively, with 7 bases between them. The CDR3 runs 15 residues. The CDR3 nucleotides are TGTGCCAGCAGCTTAGGACAAAATAGCAATCAGCCCCAGCATTTT. It yields the protein CASSLGQNSNQPQHF. The full variable domain, rest sourced from reference TRBV7-9 and TRBJ1-5, is DTGVSQNPRHKITKRGQNVTFRCDPISEHNRLYWYRQTLGQGPEFLTYFQNEAQLEKSRLLSDRFSAERPKGSFSTLEIQRTEQGDSAMYLCASSLGQNSNQPQHFGDGTRLSIL.

The chain couples TRBV4-3 to TRBJ2-7, with 9 positions matching TRBD1. Unmatched junction bases numbered 11, after V lost 2 bases and J lost 6 bases. CDR1 is LGHNA, CDR2 YSLEER, per germline. This CDR3 has 16 residues. The CDR3 is CASSQSTGGPGGEQYF. In DNA, the CDR3 is TGCGCCAGCAGCCAATCAACAGGGGGCCCTGGGGGCGAGCAGTACTTC.

The chain is built from TRBV2 and TRBJ2-5, with 11 bases matching TRBD2. This CDR3 has 14 amino acids. V trimming: 7 bases; J trimming: 5 bases; junction bases outside the gene matches: 6. The germline gives CDR1 SNHLY, CDR2 FYNNEI. This chain's CDR3 is CASTGLAGRETQYF. The CDR3 DNA sequence: TGTGCCAGCACTGGACTAGCGGGCAGGGAGACCCAGTACTTC.

This chain joins TRBV7-2 and TRBJ2-2; 15 bases agree with TRBD2. The CDR3 sequence is 18 residues long. The V segment lost 2 bases and the J segment 4 bases; nucleotides outside the gene matches: 5. Germline CDR1 is SGHTA and CDR2 is FQGNSA. CDR3 in amino acids: CASSLPGTSGGRTGELFF. DNA of the CDR3: TGTGCCAGCAGCTTACCGGGGACTAGCGGGGGGCGCACCGGGGAGCTGTTTTTT.

The V and J genes are TRBV11-2 and TRBJ2-5; no firm D call. There are 13 residues in the CDR3. Germline V gene lookup returns CDR1 SGHAT and CDR2 FQNNGV. V lost 2 bases to trimming and J lost 0 bases, with 4 bases between them. DNA for the CDR3: TGTGCCAGCAGCTTATCTGACCAAGAGACCCAGTACTTC. It yields the protein CASSLSDQETQYF.

This chain uses TRBV6-2 or TRBV6-3 with TRBJ1-5; D gene uncertain. V shed 4 bases and J shed 3 bases, with 16 bases lying between them. This CDR3 has 16 amino acids. The germline CDR1 and CDR2 sequences are MNHEY and SVGEGT. The CDR3 DNA reads as TGTGCCAGCAGTTCCCAGGACTTCTACAACAATCAGCCCCAGCATTTT. Its protein is CASSSQDFYNNQPQHF.

The genes are TRBV7-9 and TRBJ1-1, with 7 bases that match TRBD1. V was clipped by 4 bases and J by 2 bases; unmatched bases: 13. The CDR3 extends over 17 amino acids. Germline-derived CDR1 and CDR2 are SEHNR and FQNEAQ (reference sequence). CDR3 protein: CASSSRGGQILNTEAFF. The CDR3 nucleotides are TGTGCCAGCAGCTCCCGAGGGGGACAGATACTTAACACTGAAGCTTTCTTT.

The chain uses TRBV7-6 and TRBJ1-1; 9 bases fit TRBD1. The CDR3 extends over 14 amino acids. Germline V gene lookup returns CDR1 SGHVS and CDR2 FNYEAQ. V trimming: 2 bases; J trimming: 10 bases; junction bases outside the gene matches: 8. CDR3 sequence: CASSLSDRGTAAFF. CDR3 DNA sequence: TGTGCCAGCAGCTTATCGGACAGGGGAACAGCAGCTTTCTTT.

The CDR3 coding sequence is TGCGCCAGCAGCTTCTTGTCTAGCGGGGGGCCCAGCACAGATACGCAGTATTTT. Protein: CASSFLSSGGPSTDTQYF. The chain carries TRBV5-1 and TRBJ2-3; TRBD2 matches at 11 bases. Trimming cost V 2 bases and J 0 bases; bases outside gene matches: 8. The CDR3 is 18 residues long. In germline, CDR1 is SGHRS, CDR2 YFSETQ.

CDR3: CASSQEIWRGDRTDTQYF. CDR3 nucleotides: TGTGCCAGCAGCCAAGAAATATGGCGGGGGGACCGCACAGATACGCAGTATTTT. The chain is built from TRBV3-1 (or the pseudogene TRBV3-2) and TRBJ2-3; 8 bases map to TRBD2. The germline V gene has CDR1 LGHDT and CDR2 YNNKEL (reference sequence). V was pared by 0 bases and J by 1 base, with 9 bases of the junction left unmatched. The CDR3 runs to 18 residues.

The V and J genes are TRBV10-3 and TRBJ2-5, with D tentatively TRBD2 (7 bases). Per germline, CDR1 ENHRY and CDR2 SYGVKD. The CDR3 sequence is 14 residues long. Trimming stripped 5 bases from V and 2 bases from J, with 12 bases between. The CDR3 is CAISLRGAQETQYF. CDR3 DNA sequence: TGTGCCATCAGTCTTCGGGGGGCGCAAGAGACCCAGTACTTC.

This chain uses TRBV6-6 with TRBJ2-1, with 9 bases aligning to TRBD2. From germline, CDR1 is MNHNY and CDR2 SVGAGI (reference sequence). J was trimmed by 8 bases and V by 1 base; bases with no gene match: 6. CDR3 size: 15 residues. The CDR3 loop is CASSYLQASGDEQFF. CDR3 DNA sequence: TGTGCCAGCAGTTACTTACAGGCTAGCGGGGATGAGCAGTTCTTC.

The rearrangement uses TRBV2 and TRBJ1-2; the D is unclear. V was trimmed by 3 bases and J by 1 base, leaving 12 bases between them. This CDR3 spans 15 amino acids. Germline V gives CDR1 SNHLY, CDR2 FYNNEI. CDR3 sequence reads: CASSEGQPFNYGYTF. Written as DNA, the CDR3 is TGTGCCAGCAGTGAGGGCCAGCCCTTTAACTATGGCTACACCTTC.

This sequence joins TRBV27 and TRBJ1-2; D is unclear. This CDR3 is 15 amino acids long. V lost 7 bases and J 2 bases, leaving 17 bases between the germline ends. The V gene's germline CDR1 is MNHEY and CDR2 SMNVEV (reference sequence). The chain's CDR3 is CASKSAEGRNYGYTF. CDR3 bases: TGTGCCAGCAAATCCGCTGAGGGCAGAAACTATGGCTACACCTTC.

V usage is TRBV30 and J usage is TRBJ2-3; 13 bases agree with TRBD2. The CDR3 loop spans 18 amino acids. Germline V gene data show CDR1 as GTSNPN and CDR2 as SVGIG (reference sequence). The J segment lost 1 base and the V segment lost 4 bases, leaving 11 bases of the junction unmatched. CDR3 sequence (DNA): TGTGCCTGGACCCCGACTAGCGGGGGGAATTTAGGCACAGATACGCAGTATTTT. Translation gives CAWTPTSGGNLGTDTQYF.